This TCR beta chain derives from a study of vaccination effects on CD4 cells after COVID-19. Study information: The second dose preceded post-vaccine samples by a median of 72 days. Study-level findings and limits: Relatively few convalescent patients took part in the study, which had no early post-infection timepoints.

Worth noting for this clone: No antigen is known for it.

The CDR3 loop spans 14 amino acids. V lost 4 bases, J lost 1 base, and 11 bases lay in between. CDR1 is SGHRS, CDR2 YFSETQ, per germline. Before sequencing took place, the ViraFEST assay used viral peptide pools to expand antigen-specific CD4+ T cells. When around nine days of culture had elapsed, CD4+ T cells were isolated. Two doses of either BNT162b2 or mRNA-1273 were given to each participant. A few million PBMC per well were cultured with approximately 9.7 IU/ml IL-2 and about 10 ug/ml peptides. Profiling relied on immunoSEQ multiplex PCR, and the TCRdb table lists in-frame clones only, not all of them. The repertoire includes more than 60,000 clones, roughly 81% of them detected once, and about 1.6% sits in the top ten.

The chain recombines TRBV5-1 with TRBJ2-5; maybe TRBD1 (6 bases). The clonotype was recovered from a human donor who received a COVID-19 vaccine. The input for sequencing was CD4+ T cells from PBMCs cultured with HCoV-229E spike peptides, taken after COVID-19 vaccination. CDR3 sequence (DNA): TGCGCCAGCAGCCCCACAGGGCGCCAAGAGACCCAGTACTTC. It codes for CASSPTGRQETQYF.